Presented here are 20 T cell receptor beta chains from one specimen sequenced in a study of shared clonotypes between healthy human individuals. Sequencing was performed with immunoSEQ multiplex PCR; in TCRdb, only in-frame clones are kept and a portion is missing. The table includes about 2.4 million clones, just over 90% detected once. Sample: naive CD4+ T cells sorted from blood. The subset here: CD45RA+ positively selected. The receptors here all came from a young man in good health.

J is TRBJ2-1 and V is TRBV6-1; tentatively, D is TRBD2 (6 bases). Germline V gene sequence: CDR1 MNHNS, CDR2 SASEGT. V was shortened by 2 bases and J by 4 bases, with 6 bases between the two germline ends. There are 13 residues in the CDR3. In nucleotides, the CDR3 is TGTGCCAGCAGTGAACTAGCGTACAATGAGCAGTTCTTC. Encoded protein: CASSELAYNEQFF.

The rearrangement links TRBV5-1 to TRBJ2-1; D is possibly TRBD2 (6 bases). Looked up from germline, CDR1 is SGHRS and CDR2 is YFSETQ. Trimming removed 5 bases at V and 5 bases at J, with 11 bases between. There are 13 residues in the CDR3. CDR3 nucleotides: TGCGCCAGCAGGGGGAGGTTTGACAATGAGCAGTTCTTC. Its protein is CASRGRFDNEQFF. The full variable domain, its missing parts supplied by reference TRBV5-1 and TRBJ2-1, is KAGVTQTPRYLIKTRGQQVTLSCSPISGHRSVSWYQQTPGQGLQFLFEYFSETQRNKGNFPGRFSGRQFSNSRSEMNVSTLELGDSALYLCASRGRFDNEQFFGPGTRLTVL.

This chain links TRBV10-2 with TRBJ2-5; possible D gene TRBD2, 6 bases. V gave up 4 bases and J gave up 5 bases, with 20 bases separating them. Germline V gene sequence: CDR1 WSHSY, CDR2 SAAADI. The CDR3 consists of 16 residues. CDR3: CASSAILRDLGETQYF. The CDR3 DNA sequence: TGCGCCAGCAGTGCAATCCTACGGGACTTAGGGGAGACCCAGTACTTC.

V and J are TRBV5-4 and TRBJ2-1; D might be TRBD2 (5 bases). Germline loops: CDR1 SGHNT, CDR2 YYREEE (reference sequence). V was cut by 6 bases and J by 5 bases, with 18 bases left in between. The CDR3 contains 15 residues. CDR3 sequence: CASMLIGSGDNEQFF. CDR3 sequence (DNA): TGTGCCAGCATGCTCATAGGGAGTGGGGACAATGAGCAGTTCTTC. Based on the CDR3 plus reference TRBV5-4 and TRBJ2-1, the full variable domain is ETGVTQSPTHLIKTRGQQVTLRCSSQSGHNTVSWYQQALGQGPQFIFQYYREEENGRGNFPPRFSGLQFPNYSSELNVNALELDDSALYLCASMLIGSGDNEQFFGPGTRLTVL.

The V and J genes are TRBV20-1 and TRBJ2-1, with D perhaps TRBD1 (6 bases). The length of the CDR3 is 10 residues. Per germline, CDR1 DFQATT and CDR2 SNEGSKA (reference sequence). Trimming took 1 base from V and 14 from J, leaving 9 bases between them. Written as DNA, the CDR3 is TGCAGTGCTAGAGGACAGGAAGAGTTCTTC. It encodes CSARGQEEFF.

This rearrangement joins TRBV18 to TRBJ2-1; 14 bases line up with TRBD2. V gave up 4 bases and J gave up 10 bases; unmatched junction bases: 24. This CDR3 has 21 amino acids. Germline V gene lookup returns CDR1 KGHSH and CDR2 LQKENI. CDR3: CASSLTAPGLAGATPLHEQFF. In DNA, the CDR3 is TGTGCCAGCTCACTGACTGCCCCGGGACTAGCGGGGGCTACGCCCCTTCACGAGCAGTTCTTC.

This clone was observed a single time. CDR3 residues: CASSLVGMNTEAFF. The DNA for the CDR3 is TGTGCCAGCAGCTTAGTAGGGATGAACACTGAAGCTTTCTTT. V is TRBV7-9 and J is TRBJ1-1; D is uncertain. The germline gives CDR1 SEHNR, CDR2 FQNEAQ (reference sequence). The CDR3 loop spans 14 amino acids. V lost 1 base, J lost 0 bases, and 6 bases lay in between. The full variable domain, its missing parts supplied by reference TRBV7-9 and TRBJ1-1, is DTGVSQNPRHKITKRGQNVTFRCDPISEHNRLYWYRQTLGQGPEFLTYFQNEAQLEKSRLLSDRFSAERPKGSFSTLEIQRTEQGDSAMYLCASSLVGMNTEAFFGQGTRLTVV.

The V and J genes are TRBV10-3 and TRBJ2-1, with D possibly TRBD1 on 7 matching bases. The V gene's germline CDR1 is ENHRY and CDR2 SYGVKD. The CDR3 is made up of 14 amino acids. Trimming shortened V by 10 bases and J by 9 bases, and 22 bases separated the two germline ends. The CDR3 here is CATTSTEGASEQFF. CDR3 DNA: TGTGCCACGACATCGACGGAGGGGGCTTCTGAGCAGTTCTTC.

The chain couples TRBV18 to TRBJ2-1, with 8 bases matching TRBD2. V was pared by 6 bases and J by 8 bases, with 15 bases of the junction left unmatched. The germline gives CDR1 KGHSH, CDR2 LQKENI. The CDR3 length is 16 residues. CDR3 residues: CASSAYRGGAGDEQFF. The CDR3 bases are TGTGCCAGCTCCGCATACCGGGGGGGAGCGGGCGATGAGCAGTTCTTC.

The chain combines TRBV2 with TRBJ2-2; 10 bases fit TRBD1. Germline V lookup: CDR1 SNHLY, CDR2 FYNNEI. This CDR3 region has 16 residues. V lost 6 bases and J lost 7; bases outside the gene matches: 11. The CDR3 sequence: CASSLDRGPSDGELFF. In DNA, the CDR3 is TGTGCCAGCAGCCTCGACAGGGGGCCTAGTGACGGGGAGCTGTTTTTT. Full variable domain (rest looked up from reference TRBV2 and TRBJ2-2): EPEVTQTPSHQVTQMGQEVILRCVPISNHLYFYWYRQILGQKVEFLVSFYNNEISEKSEIFDDQFSVERPDGSNFTLKIRSTKLEDSAMYFCASSLDRGPSDGELFFGEGSRLTVL.

This clone showed up just a few times. The rearrangement links TRBV30 to TRBJ1-1, with unresolved D. From germline, CDR1 is GTSNPN and CDR2 SVGIG (reference sequence). Trimming removed 1 base from V and 1 base from J, with 7 bases in between. The CDR3 consists of 13 residues. The CDR3 DNA follows: TGTGCCTGGAGTGGGCTGAAGAACACTGAAGCTTTCTTT. The encoded protein is CAWSGLKNTEAFF.

As to this clone: In the same sample, other DNA sequences code for this CDR3. The gene calls are TRBV6-6 and TRBJ1-2, with D maybe TRBD1 (5 bases). Trimming shortened V by 5 bases and J by 4 bases, and 8 bases separated the two germline ends. In germline, CDR1 is MNHNY, CDR2 SVGAGI (reference sequence). CDR3 length equals 12 residues. The CDR3 region has the DNA TGTGCCAGCAGTAGAGACAGCTATGGCTACACCTTC. Translated, it gives CASSRDSYGYTF.

This chain uses TRBV11-2 with TRBJ1-4; TRBD1 might be the D (5 bases). The CDR3 spans 17 residues. V was shortened by 5 bases and J by 0 bases, with 16 bases between the two germline ends. Germline CDR1 is SGHAT and CDR2 is FQNNGV. The CDR3 coding sequence is TGTGCCAGCAGCCCTCAGGGCGGCTCAGCAACTAATGAAAAACTGTTTTTT. Encoded protein: CASSPQGGSATNEKLFF.

This chain links TRBV7-9 with TRBJ2-5; 7 nucleotides align to TRBD2. The V gene end was trimmed by 3 bases and the J gene end by 2 bases; junction bases not matched to a gene: 6. Germline V gene data show CDR1 as SEHNR and CDR2 as FQNEAQ (reference sequence). This CDR3 contains 15 residues. CDR3: CASSFDTGGQETQYF. CDR3 sequence (DNA): TGTGCCAGCAGCTTCGATACGGGGGGACAAGAGACCCAGTACTTC.

The chain employs TRBV12-5 and TRBJ2-7; a possible D gene is TRBD2 (5 bases). Germline lookup yields CDR1 LGHNT and CDR2 FRNRAP. V was shortened by 0 bases and J by 0 bases, with 9 bases between the two germline ends. This CDR3 has 15 residues. The CDR3 bases are TGTGCTAGTGGTTTGGTACTAGGGAGCTCCTACGAGCAGTACTTC. This translates into CASGLVLGSSYEQYF. Together with reference TRBV12-5 and TRBJ2-7, the CDR3 gives the full variable domain: DARVTQTPRHKVTEMGQEVTMRCQPILGHNTVFWYRQTMMQGLELLAYFRNRAPLDDSGMPKDRFSAEMPDATLATLKIQPSEPRDSAVYFCASGLVLGSSYEQYFGPGTRLTVT.

This clone has only one observation. V is TRBV19 and J is TRBJ2-1, with TRBD1 matching over 7 bases. The germline V gene has CDR1 LNHDA and CDR2 SQIVND (reference sequence). Germline trimming cut 4 bases from V and 6 bases from J; bases unmatched to any gene: 3. The CDR3 totals 13 residues. The DNA for the CDR3 is TGTGCCAGTAGTAAGGGACAGCCCAATGAGCAGTTCTTC. This encodes CASSKGQPNEQFF.

V gene TRBV6-1 combines with J gene TRBJ2-6; D unclear. The CDR3 consists of 15 residues. Germline CDR1 is MNHNS and CDR2 is SASEGT. V gave up 2 bases and J gave up 2 bases, with 7 bases separating them. The chain's CDR3 is CASSEPRAGANVLTF. The DNA of the CDR3 is TGTGCCAGCAGTGAACCAAGGGCTGGGGCCAACGTCCTGACTTTC.

The chain uses TRBV9 and TRBJ2-3; D might be TRBD2 (5 bases). V lost 0 bases to trimming and J lost 4 bases, with 21 bases between them. This CDR3 contains 18 residues. Germline V gene sequence: CDR1 SGDLS, CDR2 YYNGEE. The CDR3 loop reads CASSVATFVGERPDTQYF. CDR3 in DNA: TGTGCCAGCAGCGTAGCTACGTTTGTGGGAGAAAGGCCAGATACGCAGTATTTT. Complete variable domain (other parts from reference TRBV9 and TRBJ2-3): DSGVTQTPKHLITATGQRVTLRCSPRSGDLSVYWYQQSLDQGLQFLIQYYNGEERAKGNILERFSAQQFPDLHSELNLSSLELGDSALYFCASSVATFVGERPDTQYFGPGTRLTVL.

The V call is TRBV27, the J call TRBJ1-1, with D hard to call. Trimming removed 8 bases from V and 4 bases from J, with 14 bases in between. This CDR3 is 13 amino acids long. Germline V gene data show CDR1 as MNHEY and CDR2 as SMNVEV (reference sequence). In DNA form, the CDR3 reads TGTGCCAGCGGTGGAACACCTGGCACTGAAGCTTTCTTT. Protein sequence: CASGGTPGTEAFF.

The V and J genes are TRBV15 and TRBJ2-3; 10 bases fit TRBD2. This CDR3 is built from 17 residues. Germline V gene data show CDR1 as LNHNV and CDR2 as YYDKDF (reference sequence). The ends lost 0 bases at V and 4 bases at J; junction bases unmatched: 7. As DNA, the CDR3 is TGTGCCACCAGCAGAGACCGGGGACTAGCGTTTTCAGATACGCAGTATTTT. As protein: CATSRDRGLAFSDTQYF.